The sequence of this TCR beta chain was determined in a study of type 1 regulatory T cells. Study as a whole: T-allo10 is a Tr1-enriched, alloantigen-specific CD4 T cell product made in vitro.

Overall study results and limits: Compared with non-Tr1 cells, Tr1 cells showed a narrower TCR repertoire.

The CDR3 is 15 amino acids. Trimming took 7 bases from V and 6 from J; bases not matched to a gene: 11. CDR1 and CDR2 (germline): MNHNY, SVGAGI (reference sequence). This clonotype appeared once. Antigen unknown. TCRdb re-called the reads with MiXCR, one entry per CDR3 protein. The sample yields over 55,000 distinct CDR3 sequences, nearly 50% seen once. This chain joins TRBV6-6 and TRBJ2-1; TRBD2 matches 8 bases. The sequence was obtained from a human donor in good health. Material for sequencing was cultured non-Tr1 T cells, either the whole culture or a sorted T cell fraction (not recorded which). CDR3 residues: CASTRDSSGVNEQFF. The CDR3 DNA is TGTGCCAGCACACGTGATAGTAGCGGGGTCAATGAGCAGTTCTTC.